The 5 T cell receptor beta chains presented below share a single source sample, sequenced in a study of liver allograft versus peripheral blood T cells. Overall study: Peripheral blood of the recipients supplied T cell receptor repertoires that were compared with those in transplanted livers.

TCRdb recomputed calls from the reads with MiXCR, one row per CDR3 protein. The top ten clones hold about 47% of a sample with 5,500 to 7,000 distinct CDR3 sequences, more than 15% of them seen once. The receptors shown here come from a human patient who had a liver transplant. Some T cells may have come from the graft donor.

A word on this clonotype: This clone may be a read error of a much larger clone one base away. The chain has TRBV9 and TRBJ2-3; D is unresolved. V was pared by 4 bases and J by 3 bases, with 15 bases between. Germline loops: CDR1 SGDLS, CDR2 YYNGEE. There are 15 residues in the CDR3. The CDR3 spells CASSPELVRTDTQYF. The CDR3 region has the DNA TGTGCCAGCAGCCCAGAACTGGTACGAACAGATACGCAGTATTTT.

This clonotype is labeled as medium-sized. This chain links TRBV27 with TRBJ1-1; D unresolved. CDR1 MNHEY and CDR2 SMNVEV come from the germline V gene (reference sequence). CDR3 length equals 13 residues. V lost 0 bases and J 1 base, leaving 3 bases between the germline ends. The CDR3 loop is CASSLSPNTEAFF. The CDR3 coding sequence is TGTGCCAGCAGTTTATCCCCGAACACTGAAGCTTTCTTT.

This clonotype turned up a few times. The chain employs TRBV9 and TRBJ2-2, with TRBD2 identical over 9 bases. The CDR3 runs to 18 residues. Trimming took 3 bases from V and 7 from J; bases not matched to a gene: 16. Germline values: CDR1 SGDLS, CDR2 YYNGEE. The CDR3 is CASSASLHSGRTNGELFF. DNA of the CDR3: TGTGCCAGCAGCGCCTCTTTACATAGCGGGAGAACGAACGGGGAGCTGTTTTTT.

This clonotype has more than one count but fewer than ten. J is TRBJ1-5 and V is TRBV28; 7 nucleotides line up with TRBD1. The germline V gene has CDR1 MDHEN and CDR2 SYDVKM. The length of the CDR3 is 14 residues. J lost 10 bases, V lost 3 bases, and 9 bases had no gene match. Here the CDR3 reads CASSFEQGLLPQHF. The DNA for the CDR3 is TGTGCCAGCAGTTTTGAACAGGGGCTCCTCCCCCAGCATTTT. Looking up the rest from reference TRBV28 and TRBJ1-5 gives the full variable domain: DVKVTQSSRYLVKRTGEKVFLECVQDMDHENMFWYRQDPGLGLRLIYFSYDVKMKEKGDIPEGYSVSREKKERFSLILESASTNQTSMYLCASSFEQGLLPQHFGDGTRLSIL.

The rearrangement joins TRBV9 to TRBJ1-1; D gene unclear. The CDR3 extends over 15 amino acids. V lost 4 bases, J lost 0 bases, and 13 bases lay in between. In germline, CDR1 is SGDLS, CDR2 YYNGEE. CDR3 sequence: CASSPETSLNTEAFF. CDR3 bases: TGTGCCAGCAGCCCCGAGACAAGCCTGAACACTGAAGCTTTCTTT.